This T cell receptor (beta chain) was sequenced in a study of monozygotic twins with inflammatory bowel disease. It was from whole blood, with no T cell sorting, that total RNA was isolated. Concerning this clonotype: What it binds is not known.

Study-level points and caveats: Possibly because of limited power, concordant and discordant twins showed no difference in repertoire similarity. The study supported no single strong signal or clonotype linked to IBD.

Via template switching, UMIs carrying a 6-nucleotide sample barcode were introduced. After re-calling the 5' RACE reads, TCRdb lists one entry per CDR3 protein, DNA absent. This table holds over 120,000 distinct CDR3 sequences. The sequenced material came from blood. The receptor's source is a human donor with ulcerative colitis or Crohn's disease, or a healthy co-twin of an affected twin (not recorded which).

This chain's CDR3 is CATDSNGNTEAFF. This chain joins TRBV28 and TRBJ1-1. CDR1 is MDHEN and CDR2 is SYDVKM in the germline V gene. The CDR3 spans 13 residues.